These 5 T cell receptor beta chains came from one sample sequenced in a study of cytotoxic CD8 clonotypes in ibrutinib-treated CLL (dated by TCRdb to about 2021). Library method: the immunoSEQ multiplex PCR assay. The table was pulled from immuneACCESS by TCRdb, which kept in-frame rearrangements only. Such tables lose some clones; where checked, under half of the loss comes from unresolved V genes, and the rest has no known cause. In all, the sample holds tens of thousands of clones, and about 86% of those were seen once. The ten top clones hold over 5% of the sample. This sample comprised PBMCs, obtained before ibrutinib treatment. The origin of the receptors is a human donor with chronic lymphocytic leukemia.

The V gene is TRBV6-1, the J gene TRBJ2-1; 8 bases line up with TRBD2. The CDR3 runs 14 residues. CDR1 is MNHNS, CDR2 SASEGT, per germline. Losses at the gene ends were 7 bases for V and 8 bases for J; bases not matched to a gene: 10. The CDR3 nucleotides read TGTGCCAGCATCCTCGGGGGGGGTAACCATGAGCAGTTCTTC. This sequence encodes CASILGGGNHEQFF.

The chain is built from TRBV5-1 and TRBJ2-7; 7 positions agree with TRBD2. J gave up 2 bases and V 4 bases, and 18 bases lay outside the gene matches. Germline loops: CDR1 SGHRS, CDR2 YFSETQ. This CDR3 is 18 amino acids long. The CDR3 is CASSRSSGGREPPYEQYF. In nucleotides, the CDR3 is TGCGCCAGCAGCCGTTCCTCGGGTGGGCGGGAGCCGCCCTACGAGCAGTACTTC. Full variable domain (outside the CDR3, taken from reference TRBV5-1 and TRBJ2-7): KAGVTQTPRYLIKTRGQQVTLSCSPISGHRSVSWYQQTPGQGLQFLFEYFSETQRNKGNFPGRFSGRQFSNSRSEMNVSTLELGDSALYLCASSRSSGGREPPYEQYFGPGTRLTVT.

A single count supports this clone. The genes are TRBV27 and TRBJ2-7, with D tentatively TRBD2 (5 bases). Germline loops: CDR1 MNHEY, CDR2 SMNVEV (reference sequence). The length of the CDR3 is 15 residues. Trimming pared 0 bases from V and 2 bases from J, leaving 11 bases between. The CDR3 DNA reads TGTGCCAGCAGTTTATCGGGAGCGGTCCCCTACGAGCAGTACTTC. Protein: CASSLSGAVPYEQYF.

The chain couples TRBV18 to TRBJ2-7; 7 bases match TRBD1. The J segment lost 3 bases and the V segment lost 2 bases, leaving 10 bases of the junction unmatched. The CDR3 loop spans 16 amino acids. Germline CDR1 KGHSH, CDR2 LQKENI. As DNA, the CDR3 is TGTGCCAGCTCACCAGGCGGACCGGGACAGATCTACGAGCAGTACTTC. Translated, it gives CASSPGGPGQIYEQYF.

The gene calls are TRBV6-5 and TRBJ1-2; D is possibly TRBD1 (6 bases). The CDR3 contains 15 residues. V was shortened by 6 bases and J by 2 bases, with 16 bases between the two germline ends. Germline CDR1 is MNHEY and CDR2 is SVGAGI. In DNA, the CDR3 is TGTGCCAGCAGCCTACAACAGGGCGGCAACTATGGCTACACCTTC. This sequence encodes CASSLQQGGNYGYTF.